This entry lists 22 T cell receptor beta chains sequenced from one sample in a study of shared clonotypes between healthy human individuals. Data came from immunoSEQ multiplex PCR; TCRdb stores just in-frame clones and leaves some out. The table has around 500,000 clones, 70% to 80% seen once. The sequencing sample was made of PBMCs. These TCRs come from a woman between 40 and 55 years old in good health. Some clones in this sample may be carry-over from other donors' samples.

The chain has TRBV11-3 and TRBJ2-1; TRBD2 might be the D (6 bases). This CDR3 region has 15 residues. Trimming removed 0 bases at V and 3 bases at J, with 9 bases between. CDR1 and CDR2 (germline): SGHNT, YENEEA. The CDR3 DNA follows: TGTGCCAGCAGCTTAGATGGGACTGGCTACAATGAGCAGTTCTTC. It encodes CASSLDGTGYNEQFF.

The chain employs TRBV28 and TRBJ1-3; 12 nucleotides line up with TRBD1. Germline loops: CDR1 MDHEN, CDR2 SYDVKM. J lost 0 bases, V lost 6 bases, and 9 bases had no gene match. This CDR3 spans 18 amino acids. As DNA, the CDR3 is TGTGCCAGCAGCCCCCGGGACAGGGGGCCGAGCTCTGGAAACACCATATATTTT. It translates to CASSPRDRGPSSGNTIYF.

The V gene is TRBV5-4, the J gene TRBJ2-7; D possibly matches TRBD1 or TRBD2 (5 bases each). The CDR3 spans 13 residues. V dropped 3 bases and J dropped 1 base, with 8 bases sitting between them. Looked up from germline, CDR1 is SGHNT and CDR2 is YYREEE (reference sequence). In DNA form, the CDR3 reads TGTGCCAGCAGCTCGGGACGGTCCTACGAGCAGTACTTC. Its protein is CASSSGRSYEQYF.

This sequence joins TRBV29-1 and TRBJ2-3; D is unresolved. The CDR3 extends over 12 amino acids. Germline assignment: CDR1 SQVTM and CDR2 ANQGSEA. The CDR3, as DNA: TGCACCATCAGTAGCAGCACAGATACGCAGTATTTT. Translating gives CTISSSTDTQYF.

V usage is TRBV5-1 and J usage is TRBJ2-7, with D unclear. CDR1 and CDR2 (germline): SGHRS, YFSETQ. The V end lost 0 bases, the J end lost 7 bases, and 8 bases lay between the germline ends. The CDR3 spans 12 residues. The DNA of the CDR3 is TGCGCCAGCAGCTTGGTAGGATGGGAGCAGTACTTC. Translation: CASSLVGWEQYF.

The rearrangement joins TRBV6-6 to TRBJ1-1, with D perhaps matching TRBD1 (6 bases). The CDR3 runs 15 residues. V gave up 6 bases and J gave up 2 bases, with 16 bases separating them. Germline V gene lookup returns CDR1 MNHNY and CDR2 SVGAGI (reference sequence). The CDR3 spells CASSRHRGDNTEAFF. CDR3 in DNA: TGTGCCAGCAGCAGACATAGGGGGGATAACACTGAAGCTTTCTTT.

The chain couples TRBV28 to TRBJ1-3; D possibly corresponds to TRBD1 (5 bases). V gave up 2 bases and J gave up 1 base, with 6 bases separating them. Per germline, CDR1 MDHEN and CDR2 SYDVKM. The CDR3 is 14 residues long. Here the CDR3 reads CASSLKGSGNTIYF. CDR3 sequence (DNA): TGTGCCAGCAGTTTAAAGGGGTCTGGAAACACCATATATTTT.

V is TRBV4-3 and J is TRBJ1-2; D not resolved. Trimming left V 0 bases short and J 4 bases short, with 12 bases between. Germline CDR1 and CDR2: LGHNA and YSLEER. CDR3 length: 15 residues. CDR3 region: CASSQDRVGPYGYTF. In DNA, the CDR3 is TGCGCCAGCAGCCAAGATCGGGTGGGTCCCTATGGCTACACCTTC.

V is TRBV6-1 and J is TRBJ2-2; D not certain. From germline, CDR1 is MNHNS and CDR2 SASEGT. This CDR3 is 13 amino acids long. The V gene lost 8 bases and the J gene lost 3 bases, with 10 bases spanning the gap. The DNA for the CDR3 is TGTGCCAGCCCGGATTGGGACACCGGGGAGCTGTTTTTT. This encodes CASPDWDTGELFF.

The chain has TRBV27 and TRBJ2-7; D assignment may be TRBD1 or TRBD2 (5 bases each). The CDR3 consists of 14 residues. Trimming left V 0 bases short and J 4 bases short, with 10 bases between. Germline CDR1 reads MNHEY; CDR2 reads SMNVEV (reference sequence). The DNA for the CDR3 is TGTGCCAGCAGTTTATCTTGGGACCCTTACGAGCAGTACTTC. This gives the protein CASSLSWDPYEQYF.

This clone was found once. The rearrangement uses TRBV30 and TRBJ1-3; a weak D match, TRBD1 (6 bases). The germline CDR1 and CDR2 sequences are GTSNPN and SVGIG (reference sequence). Deletions cut 4 bases from V and 2 bases from J, with 9 bases between. The CDR3 spans 13 residues. This CDR3 is CAWNRAAGNTIYF. CDR3 sequence (DNA): TGTGCCTGGAACAGGGCCGCTGGAAACACCATATATTTT.

The chain employs TRBV30 and TRBJ1-5; 10 bases line up with TRBD1. Germline values: CDR1 GTSNPN, CDR2 SVGIG (reference sequence). J gave up 7 bases and V 3 bases, and 0 bases lay outside the gene matches. This CDR3 spans 12 amino acids. CDR3: CAWRTGGQPQHF. CDR3 DNA sequence: TGTGCCTGGAGGACAGGGGGCCAGCCCCAGCATTTT. The full variable domain, in which reference TRBV30 and TRBJ1-5 provide the parts outside the CDR3, is SQTIHQWPATLVQPVGSPLSLECTVEGTSNPNLYWYRQAAGRGLQLLFYSVGIGQISSEVPQNLSASRPQDRQFILSSKKLLLSDSGFYLCAWRTGGQPQHFGDGTRLSIL.

The count of this clone is one. The identical CDR3 is also encoded by other nucleotide sequences in the sample. This rearrangement joins TRBV28 to TRBJ1-1; D gene ambiguous. The V and J ends lost 6 bases and 2 bases respectively, with 13 bases between them. The CDR3 is 14 residues long. Per germline, CDR1 MDHEN and CDR2 SYDVKM. CDR3: CASSPLEENTEAFF. The CDR3 region has the DNA TGTGCCAGCAGCCCCCTGGAGGAAAACACTGAAGCTTTCTTT.

The genes are TRBV9 and TRBJ1-1; unclear D gene. The germline V gene encodes CDR1 SGDLS and CDR2 YYNGEE. The length of the CDR3 is 14 residues. With 4 bases removed from V and 3 bases from J, the gap between germline ends came to 13 bases. CDR3 loop: CASSFQEGYTEAFF. The CDR3 DNA reads TGTGCCAGCAGCTTCCAAGAGGGTTACACTGAAGCTTTCTTT.

This chain uses TRBV6-6 with TRBJ1-5; D might be TRBD1 (6 bases). CDR1 is MNHNY and CDR2 is SVGAGI in the germline V gene (reference sequence). Trimming shortened V by 2 bases and J by 4 bases, and 6 bases separated the two germline ends. CDR3 length equals 13 residues. DNA for the CDR3: TGTGCCAGCAGTTACCAGGGGAATCAGCCCCAGCATTTT. Protein product: CASSYQGNQPQHF.

The V and J genes are TRBV5-4 and TRBJ1-4, with unresolved D. This CDR3 is 12 amino acids long. The V and J ends lost 7 bases and 5 bases respectively, with 9 bases between them. In germline, CDR1 is SGHNT, CDR2 YYREEE (reference sequence). The CDR3 is CASGFLNEKLFF. The CDR3 DNA reads as TGTGCCAGCGGATTTCTCAATGAAAAACTGTTTTTT.

V usage is TRBV5-6 and J usage is TRBJ1-1; no reliable D call. Between the trimmed V and J ends, which lost 4 bases and 1 base, there was a span of 11 bases. Germline assignment: CDR1 SGHDT and CDR2 YYEEEE. CDR3 length equals 14 residues. The DNA of the CDR3 is TGTGCCAGCAGCCCCGTGGCCAAGAACACTGAAGCTTTCTTT. This sequence encodes CASSPVAKNTEAFF.

About this clone itself: A much larger clone lies one base from this, so it may be a read error. This chain links TRBV30 with TRBJ2-2; D call uncertain. The germline V gene encodes CDR1 GTSNPN and CDR2 SVGIG (reference sequence). The CDR3 has 15 amino acids. CDR3 sequence (DNA): TGTGTCTGGAGTCGAGGAAGCAAGAACACCGGGGAGCTGTTTTTT. It translates to CVWSRGSKNTGELFF.

The chain combines TRBV5-3 with TRBJ1-1; D ambiguous. TRBV5-3 is assigned to the ORF class and has an uncertain function. Trimming removed 4 bases from V and 1 base from J, with 11 bases in between. The CDR3 loop spans 14 amino acids. DNA of the CDR3: TGTGCCAGAAGCCCCGGTCAGCGGAACACTGAAGCTTTCTTT. Translated, it gives CARSPGQRNTEAFF.

The rearrangement uses TRBV10-1 and TRBJ2-3; D is uncertain. CDR1 and CDR2 from the germline V gene are WNHNN and SYGVQD (reference sequence). There are 13 residues in the CDR3. Trimming stripped 1 base from V and 3 bases from J, with 5 bases between. CDR3 loop: CASSELSTDTQYF. The DNA for the CDR3 is TGCGCCAGCAGTGAGTTAAGTACAGATACGCAGTATTTT.

This clone was counted at least ten times. The chain is built from TRBV5-1 and TRBJ2-3, with 7 bases identical to TRBD1. The CDR3 extends over 15 amino acids. Losses at the gene ends were 1 base for V and 3 bases for J; bases not matched to a gene: 5. Germline CDR1 SGHRS, CDR2 YFSETQ. CDR3 coding DNA: TGCGCCAGCAGCTTGTGGGGACAGAGGACAGATACGCAGTATTTT. It encodes CASSLWGQRTDTQYF.

The chain has TRBV6-5 and TRBJ2-7; 7 nucleotides match TRBD1. The length of the CDR3 is 16 residues. CDR1 and CDR2 (germline): MNHEY, SVGAGI. V gave up 4 bases and J gave up 2 bases; unmatched junction bases: 11. CDR3 bases: TGTGCCAGCAGTTCTCAGACAGGGCGGACCACCTACGAGCAGTACTTC. This translates into CASSSQTGRTTYEQYF.